This T cell receptor (beta chain) was obtained from a study of blood T cells in healthy people across ages. General observations from the study: Diversity estimates from one million T cells were considered underestimates.

This clonotype has just a few counts. As yet, its antigen is unknown. CDR3 size: 12 residues. V lost 7 bases to trimming and J lost 5 bases; unmatched junction nucleotides: 6. The V gene's germline CDR1 is SGHRS and CDR2 YFSETQ. Together with a sample-barcoded 5' primer, a J-beta primer mix was included in a second PCR lasting about 7 to 11 cycles. Every cDNA molecule carried a tag from a template-switch adaptor bearing 12 random nucleotides. Every sample returned 2.5 million or more CDR3-containing paired-end reads. TCRdb passed the 5' RACE reads through MiXCR, listing each CDR3 protein once. The sample carries roughly 1 million distinct CDR3 sequences, roughly a quarter recorded once. This sample was shared with a second study, whose subject was T cells of mothers and their children. That study reports: Biologically related mothers and children overlapped slightly more than unrelated pairs, a non-significant difference.

The sequence was collected from a girl aged 2-9 years in good health. The sequenced sample consisted of blood. This rearrangement joins TRBV5-1 to TRBJ2-7; 7 bases agree with TRBD2. CDR3 sequence reads: CASQGGANEQYF. CDR3 in DNA: TGCGCCAGCCAGGGAGGGGCCAACGAGCAGTACTTC.